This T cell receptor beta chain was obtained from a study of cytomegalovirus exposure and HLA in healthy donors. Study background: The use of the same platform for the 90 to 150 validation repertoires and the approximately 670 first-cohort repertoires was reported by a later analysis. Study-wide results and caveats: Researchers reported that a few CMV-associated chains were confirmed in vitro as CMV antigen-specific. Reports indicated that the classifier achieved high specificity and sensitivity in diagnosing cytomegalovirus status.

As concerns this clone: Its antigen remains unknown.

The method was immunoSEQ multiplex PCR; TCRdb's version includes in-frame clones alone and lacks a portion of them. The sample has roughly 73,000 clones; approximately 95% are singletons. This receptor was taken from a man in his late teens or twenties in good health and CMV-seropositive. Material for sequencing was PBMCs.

The CDR3 DNA reads as TGTGCCAGCAGTTTAACACAGCAACCGAACACCGGGGAGCTGTTTTTT. Amino acid sequence: CASSLTQQPNTGELFF. This sequence joins TRBV27 and TRBJ2-2; D not resolved. The V end was cut by 2 bases, the J end by 0 bases, with 10 bases between. In germline, CDR1 is MNHEY, CDR2 SMNVEV (reference sequence). This CDR3 contains 16 residues.